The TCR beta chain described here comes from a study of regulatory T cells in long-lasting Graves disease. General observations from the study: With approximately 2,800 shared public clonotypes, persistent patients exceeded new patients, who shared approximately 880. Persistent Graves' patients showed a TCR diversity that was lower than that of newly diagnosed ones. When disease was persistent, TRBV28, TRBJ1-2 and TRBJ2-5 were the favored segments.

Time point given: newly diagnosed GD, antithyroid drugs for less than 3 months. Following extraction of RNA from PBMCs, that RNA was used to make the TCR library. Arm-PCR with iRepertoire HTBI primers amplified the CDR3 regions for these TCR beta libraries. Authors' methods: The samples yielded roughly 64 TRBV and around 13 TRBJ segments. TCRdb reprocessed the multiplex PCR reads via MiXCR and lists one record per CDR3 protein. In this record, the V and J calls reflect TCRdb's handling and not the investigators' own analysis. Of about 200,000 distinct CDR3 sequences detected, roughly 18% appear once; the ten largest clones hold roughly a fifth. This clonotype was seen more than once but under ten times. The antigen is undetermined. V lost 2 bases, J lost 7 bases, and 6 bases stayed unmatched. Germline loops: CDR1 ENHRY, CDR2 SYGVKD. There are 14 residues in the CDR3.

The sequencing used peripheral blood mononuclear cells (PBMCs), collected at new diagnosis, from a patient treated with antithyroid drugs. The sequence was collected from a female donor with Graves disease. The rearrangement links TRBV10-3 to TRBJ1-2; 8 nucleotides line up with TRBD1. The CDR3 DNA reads TGTGCCATCAGTGAGCAGGGGGCGCGTGGTGGCTACACCTTC. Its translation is CAISEQGARGGYTF.